These 28 T cell receptor beta chains were sequenced from one sample in a study of shared clonotypes between healthy human individuals. The protocol was immunoSEQ multiplex PCR, while the TCRdb copy is restricted to in-frame clones and leaves out a portion. The sample yields hundreds of thousands of clones, about 78% seen once. Sequenced sample: memory CD4+ T cells sorted from blood. Subset noted: CD45RA-negative fraction. Source of these receptors: a woman younger than 45 in good health.

CDR3 sequence (DNA): TGTGCCAGTAGTCTAGCGGGAGGGCCTAAGGAGCAGTTCTTC. Protein sequence: CASSLAGGPKEQFF. This chain uses TRBV19 with TRBJ2-1; TRBD2 matches 12 bases. The CDR3 sequence is 14 residues long. CDR1 LNHDA and CDR2 SQIVND come from the germline V gene (reference sequence). Trimming removed 5 bases from V and 10 bases from J; junction bases left unmatched: 6.

The V gene is TRBV7-9, the J gene TRBJ2-1, with TRBD2 matching over 7 bases. Germline V gene sequence: CDR1 SEHNR, CDR2 FQNEAQ (reference sequence). The CDR3 totals 17 residues. V trimming: 3 bases; J trimming: 0 bases; junction bases outside the gene matches: 8. CDR3 nucleotide sequence: TGTGCCAGCAGCTTGAGTCGCGGCGGGAGCTCCTACAATGAGCAGTTCTTC. This encodes CASSLSRGGSSYNEQFF.

This clone was found a few times. The V call is TRBV5-4, the J call TRBJ1-1; TRBD1 aligns across 7 bases. Germline V gene sequence: CDR1 SGHNT, CDR2 YYREEE (reference sequence). The CDR3 runs to 15 residues. The trim removed 2 bases at V and 0 bases at J, leaving 4 bases unmatched. The DNA of the CDR3 is TGTGCCAGCAGCTTTCGGGACAGACTGAACACTGAAGCTTTCTTT. Translation: CASSFRDRLNTEAFF.

This rearrangement joins TRBV18 to TRBJ2-5, with D possibly TRBD2 on 6 matching bases. The CDR3 is 16 residues long. From germline, CDR1 is KGHSH and CDR2 LQKENI. V was clipped by 3 bases and J by 4 bases, with 18 bases between them. DNA for the CDR3: TGTGCCAGCTCACCGAGCGGGCACCAGGTGGGAGAGACCCAGTACTTC. Its protein is CASSPSGHQVGETQYF.

This clone has only one observation. This sequence joins TRBV5-1 and TRBJ2-7; TRBD2 is a possible D gene (6 bases). The length of the CDR3 is 13 residues. Germline values: CDR1 SGHRS, CDR2 YFSETQ. V lost 3 bases, J lost 2 bases, and 9 bases lay in between. The CDR3 DNA reads as TGCGCCAGCAGCTGGGACTTAGCCTACGAGCAGTACTTC. Translation gives CASSWDLAYEQYF.

The V call is TRBV27, the J call TRBJ2-2, with TRBD2 identical over 8 bases. The CDR3 extends over 14 amino acids. Germline CDR1 and CDR2: MNHEY and SMNVEV (reference sequence). Germline trimming cut 5 bases from V and 7 bases from J; bases unmatched to any gene: 6. The CDR3, as DNA: TGTGCCAGCAGTAACGGGAGGGCCAACGGGGAGCTGTTTTTT. Its protein product is CASSNGRANGELFF.

The V gene is TRBV27, the J gene TRBJ1-5; weak D call: TRBD1 (6 bases). CDR1 is MNHEY and CDR2 is SMNVEV in the germline V gene (reference sequence). Trimming cost V 9 bases and J 4 bases, with 13 bases left between them. The CDR3 is 13 amino acids. The CDR3 spells CASKGGPNQPQHF. The CDR3 coding sequence is TGTGCCAGTAAGGGGGGCCCTAATCAGCCCCAGCATTTT.

In this sample, this clone turned up once. The chain couples TRBV11-3 to TRBJ2-1; 10 nucleotides agree with TRBD2. After removal of 5 bases from V and 7 bases from J, the junction contained 8 bases not matched to a gene. The CDR3 covers 15 residues. Germline lookup yields CDR1 SGHNT and CDR2 YENEEA. The CDR3 DNA reads TGTGCCAGCAGCCCTAGCGGGAGATCGGAGAATGAGCAGTTCTTC. The encoded protein is CASSPSGRSENEQFF.

The CDR3 DNA follows: TGTGCCAGCAGCTTCGCCCATACAGATACGCAGTATTTT. This codes for CASSFAHTDTQYF. V gene TRBV11-3 combines with J gene TRBJ2-3; D gene unclear. The CDR3 loop spans 13 amino acids. Germline-derived CDR1 and CDR2 are SGHNT and YENEEA. V was shortened by 3 bases and J by 3 bases, with 7 bases between the two germline ends.

This clone was seen a handful of times. Other DNA sequences in the same sample also yield this CDR3. The chain combines TRBV19 with TRBJ1-1; D may be TRBD1 (5 bases). The ends were cut back, 5 bases at V and 3 bases at J, with 10 bases in the middle. The CDR3 has 13 amino acids. Per the germline V gene, CDR1 is LNHDA and CDR2 is SQIVND (reference sequence). The CDR3 nucleotides are TGTGCCAGTAGTCCCCGGGGGGACACTGAAGCTTTCTTT. It encodes CASSPRGDTEAFF.

This clone has more than one count but fewer than ten. The V gene is TRBV19, the J gene TRBJ1-5; the D is unclear. The CDR3 is 14 residues long. Germline V gene lookup returns CDR1 LNHDA and CDR2 SQIVND (reference sequence). V lost 7 bases and J lost 2, with 12 bases in between. CDR3 nucleotide sequence: TGTGCCAGTAAGAACCCTTCGGGCAATCAGCCCCAGCATTTT. This codes for CASKNPSGNQPQHF.

The chain uses TRBV19 and TRBJ2-7; unclear D gene. This CDR3 contains 9 residues. V lost 11 bases to trimming and J lost 6 bases, with 8 bases between them. The germline CDR1 and CDR2 sequences are LNHDA and SQIVND (reference sequence). This CDR3 reads CASVGEQYF. In DNA form, the CDR3 reads TGTGCCTCGGTCGGCGAGCAGTACTTC. Together with reference TRBV19 and TRBJ2-7, the CDR3 gives the full variable domain: DGGITQSPKYLFRKEGQNVTLSCEQNLNHDAMYWYRQDPGQGLRLIYYSQIVNDFQKGDIAEGYSVSREKKESFPLTVTSAQKNPTAFYLCASVGEQYFGPGTRLTVT.

In its sample, this clone was seen a few times. The chain has TRBV4-2 and TRBJ1-4; D remains unclear. V was cut by 0 bases and J by 4 bases, with 3 bases left in between. Germline V gives CDR1 LGHNA, CDR2 YNFKEQ. The CDR3 contains 13 residues. The CDR3 region has the DNA TGTGCCAGCAGCCAAGACGTTAATGAAAAACTGTTTTTT. Protein product: CASSQDVNEKLFF.

This clone was picked up a small number of times. V gene TRBV21-1 combines with J gene TRBJ1-2; no DNA check was done on the table's D call, TRBD1. TRBV21-1 counts as a pseudogene. The CDR3 has 14 residues. DNA for the CDR3: TGTGCCAGCAGCCTATGGGGCCTAGGGTATGGCTACACCTTC. The encoded protein is CASSLWGLGYGYTF.

This rearrangement joins TRBV28 to TRBJ1-6; perhaps TRBD1 as D (6 bases). CDR1 MDHEN and CDR2 SYDVKM come from the germline V gene. The V end was cut by 6 bases, the J end by 8 bases, with 11 bases between. CDR3 size: 13 residues. The CDR3 reads CASRDRTDSPLHF. Written as DNA, the CDR3 is TGTGCCAGCAGGGACAGAACCGATTCACCCCTCCACTTT.

As concerns this clone: Other DNA sequences within the sample encode an identical CDR3. The rearrangement joins TRBV5-1 to TRBJ2-1; 10 bases match TRBD2. Trimming cost V 1 base and J 3 bases; bases outside gene matches: 1. This CDR3 spans 15 amino acids. The V gene's germline CDR1 is SGHRS and CDR2 YFSETQ. The CDR3 DNA reads TGCGCCAGCAGCTTGCGACTAGCGGGCTACAATGAGCAGTTCTTC. Its protein product is CASSLRLAGYNEQFF. The full variable domain, completed using reference TRBV5-1 and TRBJ2-1, is KAGVTQTPRYLIKTRGQQVTLSCSPISGHRSVSWYQQTPGQGLQFLFEYFSETQRNKGNFPGRFSGRQFSNSRSEMNVSTLELGDSALYLCASSLRLAGYNEQFFGPGTRLTVL.

This rearrangement joins TRBV7-2 to TRBJ1-4; D perhaps matches TRBD1 (5 bases). The length of the CDR3 is 15 residues. CDR1 is SGHTA, CDR2 FQGNSA, per germline. Trimming left V 5 bases short and J 3 bases short, with 13 bases between. CDR3 in DNA: TGTGCCAGCAGCCCTGTGGGGCCTCCTAATGAAAAACTGTTTTTT. Encoded protein: CASSPVGPPNEKLFF.

A few counts support this clone. The chain is built from TRBV10-2 and TRBJ1-5; D not certain. Germline assignment: CDR1 WSHSY and CDR2 SAAADI. The CDR3 runs to 13 residues. Trimming left V 6 bases short and J 7 bases short, with 13 bases between. CDR3 residues: CASRSHPLQPQHF. CDR3 bases: TGCGCCAGCAGGTCCCACCCGTTGCAGCCCCAGCATTTT.

This clone came up many times. CDR3 amino acids: CASSADRESPLHF. The CDR3, as DNA: TGTGCCAGCAGCGCGGACAGGGAATCACCCCTCCACTTT. This rearrangement joins TRBV2 to TRBJ1-6; 8 bases are a match to TRBD1. Germline CDR1 is SNHLY and CDR2 is FYNNEI. The V and J ends lost 6 bases and 10 bases, in that order; junction bases with no gene match: 5. CDR3 length equals 13 residues.

This chain links TRBV2 with TRBJ1-2, with D possibly TRBD1 on 6 matching bases. Per germline, CDR1 SNHLY and CDR2 FYNNEI. V lost 2 bases and J 8 bases, leaving 15 bases between the germline ends. This CDR3 comprises 14 residues. The CDR3 nucleotides read TGTGCCAGCAGTGAATGGTTCAGGGGCCGGGGCTACACCTTC. Translating it yields CASSEWFRGRGYTF.

The chain employs TRBV6-5 and TRBJ1-2, with TRBD1 identical over 7 bases. Trimming took 8 bases from V and 0 from J; bases not matched to a gene: 6. This CDR3 is 14 amino acids long. The V gene's germline CDR1 is MNHEY and CDR2 SVGAGI. The CDR3 DNA sequence: TGTGCCAGCTCAGGGGGTTTAGCTAACTATGGCTACACCTTC. Translation gives CASSGGLANYGYTF.

The chain is built from TRBV5-1 and TRBJ2-1, with 9 bases identical to TRBD1. The CDR3 has 17 residues. Germline V CDR1 and CDR2: SGHRS, YFSETQ. J gave up 3 bases and V 0 bases, and 7 bases lay outside the gene matches. The CDR3 here is CASSLAVGTGLYNEQFF. CDR3 bases: TGCGCCAGCAGCTTGGCCGTGGGGACAGGGCTCTACAATGAGCAGTTCTTC. Looking up the rest from reference TRBV5-1 and TRBJ2-1 gives the full variable domain: KAGVTQTPRYLIKTRGQQVTLSCSPISGHRSVSWYQQTPGQGLQFLFEYFSETQRNKGNFPGRFSGRQFSNSRSEMNVSTLELGDSALYLCASSLAVGTGLYNEQFFGPGTRLTVL.

The CDR3 sequence is CASRPGGAQEQYF. CDR3 nucleotide sequence: TGTGCCAGTAGACCAGGGGGCGCCCAAGAGCAGTACTTC. This rearrangement joins TRBV28 to TRBJ2-7, with TRBD1 matching 8 bases. CDR1 is MDHEN, CDR2 SYDVKM, per germline. The CDR3 spans 13 residues. V lost 9 bases and J lost 7; bases outside the gene matches: 11.

Details on this clone: The sample carries other DNA sequences with the same CDR3. This chain links TRBV19 with TRBJ1-4; weak D call: TRBD1 (5 bases). There are 14 residues in the CDR3. Germline-derived CDR1 and CDR2 are LNHDA and SQIVND (reference sequence). Trimming removed 6 bases at V and 0 bases at J, with 8 bases between. CDR3 sequence reads: CASSGGATNEKLFF. The CDR3 nucleotides are TGTGCCAGTAGCGGGGGTGCAACTAATGAAAAACTGTTTTTT.

This chain connects TRBV5-1 to TRBJ1-1, with D possibly being TRBD1 (6 bases). The CDR3 length is 16 residues. Germline V CDR1 and CDR2: SGHRS, YFSETQ. Trimming pared 3 bases from V and 0 bases from J, leaving 15 bases between. The CDR3 reads CASSSGQGWVNTEAFF. The CDR3 DNA reads as TGCGCCAGCAGCTCGGGACAAGGGTGGGTGAACACTGAAGCTTTCTTT.

The rearrangement uses TRBV2 and TRBJ2-2; the D is unclear. Germline V CDR1 and CDR2: SNHLY, FYNNEI. Trimming cost V 6 bases and J 7 bases, with 18 bases left between them. This CDR3 contains 15 residues. The CDR3 loop reads CASSKLVGSIGELFF. The CDR3 DNA reads as TGTGCCAGCAGCAAGTTGGTCGGAAGTATCGGGGAGCTGTTTTTT.

This clone was recorded at least ten times. Other nucleotide sequences in the sample specify the same CDR3. The genes are TRBV15 and TRBJ2-2; D gene ambiguous. Germline V gives CDR1 LNHNV, CDR2 YYDKDF (reference sequence). V gave up 0 bases and J gave up 5 bases, with 1 base separating them. There are 12 residues in the CDR3. This CDR3 reads CATSRETGELFF. CDR3 sequence (DNA): TGTGCCACCAGCAGAGAAACCGGGGAGCTGTTTTTT. Full variable domain (missing parts from reference TRBV15 and TRBJ2-2): DAMVIQNPRYQVTQFGKPVTLSCSQTLNHNVMYWYQQKSSQAPKLLFHYYDKDFNNEADTPDNFQSRRPNTSFCFLDIRSPGLGDTAMYLCATSRETGELFFGEGSRLTVL.

The genes are TRBV11-2 and TRBJ2-7, with D possibly matching TRBD1 (5 bases). There are 13 residues in the CDR3. The germline gives CDR1 SGHAT, CDR2 FQNNGV. The germline V and J ends were trimmed by 3 bases and 2 bases, with 8 bases remaining between them. The CDR3 DNA is TGTGCCAGCAGCTTCGACAGAGCCTACGAGCAGTACTTC. It codes for CASSFDRAYEQYF.